This is a list of T cell receptor beta chains from one sample in a study of CD8 T cells in ankylosing spondylitis. TCRdb called the 5' RACE reads again in MiXCR, with one record for every CDR3 protein. The table has 300,000 to 350,000 distinct CDR3 sequences, approximately 14% seen once. Sample: blood, either unsorted or a sorted T cell fraction (not recorded which). All receptors derive from a male donor with ankylosing spondylitis or in good health (not recorded which). Both conserved end residues are part of each CDR3. The D gene is left open where the match is weak. Clone size, where shown, is once, few, many, or a class for clones that have expanded.

abundance: few
d_gene: NA
v_gene: TRBV10-2
j_gene: TRBJ1-5
CDR3nt: TGCGCCAGCAGTGTTACCTGGAGTCAGCCCCAGCATTTT
CDR3aa: CASSVTWSQPQHF

abundance: few
d_gene: NA
v_gene: TRBV6-1
j_gene: TRBJ2-4
CDR3nt: TGTGCCAGCAGTGAAGCGCCTGGGGGAAACATTCAGTACTTC
CDR3aa: CASSEAPGGNIQYF

abundance: few
d_gene: TRBD2
v_gene: TRBV7-2
j_gene: TRBJ2-3
CDR3nt: TGTGCCAGCAGCCAGCTAGCGGGGGGGCCCGATACGCAGTATTTT
CDR3aa: CASSQLAGGPDTQYF

abundance: NA
d_gene: TRBD2
v_gene: TRBV6-1
j_gene: TRBJ2-3
CDR3nt: TGTGCCAGCACCTTCTTGGGGGGAGGGGACCCAGATACGCAGTATTTT
CDR3aa: CASTFLGGGDPDTQYF

abundance: NA
d_gene: NA
v_gene: TRBV5-8
j_gene: TRBJ1-6
CDR3nt: TGTGCCAGCAGCTTGGGACAGTGGGGGAATTCACCCCTCCACTTT
CDR3aa: CASSLGQWGNSPLHF

abundance: NA
d_gene: TRBD1
v_gene: TRBV9
j_gene: TRBJ1-2
CDR3nt: TGTGCCAGCAGCGTAGGGACAGGGGGCGGCTATGGCTACACCTTC
CDR3aa: CASSVGTGGGYGYTF

abundance: few
d_gene: TRBD1
v_gene: TRBV7-8
j_gene: TRBJ2-7
CDR3nt: TGTGCCAGCAGCTTAGGTGGGACAGGGGTAGTCGAGCAGTACTTC
CDR3aa: CASSLGGTGVVEQYF

abundance: NA
d_gene: TRBD1
v_gene: TRBV29-1
j_gene: TRBJ2-6
CDR3nt: TGCAGCGTGCGACAGGGGGCTTCTGGGGCCAACGTCCTGACTTTC
CDR3aa: CSVRQGASGANVLTF

abundance: NA
d_gene: NA
v_gene: TRBV11-2
j_gene: TRBJ2-7
CDR3nt: TGTGCCAGCAGCTTAAGCCAGGGCGGCGAGCAGTACTTC
CDR3aa: CASSLSQGGEQYF

abundance: NA
d_gene: NA
v_gene: TRBV28
j_gene: TRBJ2-2
CDR3nt: TGTGCCAGCAGTTCGCCGGGCGAGTCCGGGGAGCTGTTTTTT
CDR3aa: CASSSPGESGELFF

abundance: NA
d_gene: TRBD2
v_gene: TRBV6-1
j_gene: TRBJ2-7
CDR3nt: TGTGCCAGCAGCCTCGGAGGACTACGGGACTACACCTACGAGCAGTACTTC
CDR3aa: CASSLGGLRDYTYEQYF

abundance: few
d_gene: TRBD2
v_gene: TRBV7-9
j_gene: TRBJ2-2
CDR3nt: TGTGCCATCCCACGGGAGGGGCGAAGTTCCACCGGGGAGCTGTTTTTT
CDR3aa: CAIPREGRSSTGELFF

abundance: many
d_gene: NA
v_gene: TRBV29-1
j_gene: TRBJ2-1
CDR3nt: TGCAGCGTTGGAACAGGGAAAGGCGATGAGCAGTTCTTC
CDR3aa: CSVGTGKGDEQFF

abundance: few
d_gene: NA
v_gene: TRBV20-1
j_gene: TRBJ2-1
CDR3nt: TGCTGTGCTAGAGATCAGGACGGCTCCGTGAACTACAATGAGCAGTTCTTC
CDR3aa: CCARDQDGSVNYNEQFF

abundance: many
d_gene: NA
v_gene: TRBV12-3/TRBV12-4
j_gene: TRBJ2-7
CDR3nt: TGTGCCAGCAGACTCGGGTCGGGGGTTAGCGAGCAGTACTTC
CDR3aa: CASRLGSGVSEQYF

abundance: few
d_gene: NA
v_gene: TRBV20-1
j_gene: TRBJ2-7
CDR3nt: TGCAGTGCAGTGAACAGGGTCACCTACGAGCAGTACTTC
CDR3aa: CSAVNRVTYEQYF

abundance: NA
d_gene: TRBD1
v_gene: TRBV5-1
j_gene: TRBJ2-4
CDR3nt: TGCGCCAGCAGCTTGGCCGGGCAGGGGGAAAAAAACATTCAGTACTTC
CDR3aa: CASSLAGQGEKNIQYF

abundance: NA
d_gene: TRBD1
v_gene: TRBV4-2
j_gene: TRBJ1-1
CDR3nt: TGTGCCAGCAGCCCTAGATTGGGACAGGGGGCTGGAGCTTTCTTT
CDR3aa: CASSPRLGQGAGAFF

abundance: few
d_gene: NA
v_gene: TRBV6-1
j_gene: TRBJ1-4
CDR3nt: TGTGCCAGCAGTCCCTTGGCCGGGCAAACGGAAAAACTGTTTTTT
CDR3aa: CASSPLAGQTEKLFF

abundance: NA
d_gene: TRBD2
v_gene: TRBV9
j_gene: TRBJ2-5
CDR3nt: TGTGCCAGCAGCACCTGGACTAGCGGGAGTGGAGAGACCCAGTACTTC
CDR3aa: CASSTWTSGSGETQYF

abundance: few
d_gene: TRBD2
v_gene: TRBV6-5
j_gene: TRBJ2-3
CDR3nt: TGTGCCAGCAGTTACTCCTCTCGCGGGGGGTACACAGATACGCAGTATTTT
CDR3aa: CASSYSSRGGYTDTQYF

abundance: many
d_gene: NA
v_gene: TRBV7-8
j_gene: TRBJ2-7
CDR3nt: TGTGCCAGCAGCTTAGGGGGGGGGGGCAGCTCCTACGAGCAGTACTTC
CDR3aa: CASSLGGGGSSYEQYF

abundance: NA
d_gene: NA
v_gene: TRBV20-1
j_gene: TRBJ2-1
CDR3nt: TGCAGTGCTAGCCTAGAGGGGGGGCGAATGGATGAGCAGTTCTTC
CDR3aa: CSASLEGGRMDEQFF

abundance: NA
d_gene: NA
v_gene: TRBV20-1
j_gene: TRBJ1-5
CDR3nt: TGCAGTGCTAGAGAAAAGGGAAAGCCCCAGCATTTT
CDR3aa: CSAREKGKPQHF

abundance: many
d_gene: NA
v_gene: TRBV2
j_gene: TRBJ1-4
CDR3nt: TGTGCCAGCAGTTCCCCGGGCGAAAAACTGTTTTTT
CDR3aa: CASSSPGEKLFF

abundance: NA
d_gene: NA
v_gene: TRBV20-1
j_gene: TRBJ2-7
CDR3nt: TGCAGTGCTAGTCCTGGGGAAGTATACGAGCAGTACTTC
CDR3aa: CSASPGEVYEQYF

abundance: NA
d_gene: TRBD2
v_gene: TRBV12-3/TRBV12-4
j_gene: TRBJ2-5
CDR3nt: TGTGCCAGCAGCCTTAGCGGGGGCGGGGAGACCCAGTACTTC
CDR3aa: CASSLSGGGETQYF

abundance: NA
d_gene: NA
v_gene: TRBV14
j_gene: TRBJ2-2
CDR3nt: TGTGCCAGCAGCCAAGATTGGTCCGGGGAGCTGTTTTTT
CDR3aa: CASSQDWSGELFF

abundance: few
d_gene: NA
v_gene: TRBV3-1
j_gene: TRBJ1-1
CDR3nt: TGTGCCAGCAGCTCTAACTCATTGAACACTGAAGCTTTCTTT
CDR3aa: CASSSNSLNTEAFF

abundance: many
d_gene: TRBD1
v_gene: TRBV25-1
j_gene: TRBJ2-3
CDR3nt: TGTGCCAGCAGCCGACAGGGGACAGATACGCAGTATTTT
CDR3aa: CASSRQGTDTQYF

abundance: NA
d_gene: TRBD1
v_gene: TRBV20-1
j_gene: TRBJ2-7
CDR3nt: TGCAGTGCTAGAGATCCCTCCGGGACAGTCCCCTACGAGCAGTACTTC
CDR3aa: CSARDPSGTVPYEQYF

abundance: many
d_gene: NA
v_gene: TRBV27
j_gene: TRBJ1-5
CDR3nt: TGTGCCAGCAGTTTATTGTGGGGGCAGCCCCAGCATTTT
CDR3aa: CASSLLWGQPQHF

abundance: few
d_gene: TRBD1
v_gene: TRBV5-1
j_gene: TRBJ2-7
CDR3nt: TGCGCCAGCAGCCCCGGACAGGGAGCGTCCGAGCAGTACTTC
CDR3aa: CASSPGQGASEQYF

abundance: few
d_gene: NA
v_gene: TRBV4-1
j_gene: TRBJ1-5
CDR3nt: TGCGCCAGCAGCCAAGAATCGGGGGCGCGGAATCAGCCCCAGCATTTT
CDR3aa: CASSQESGARNQPQHF

abundance: NA
d_gene: NA
v_gene: TRBV14
j_gene: TRBJ2-1
CDR3nt: TGTGCCAGCAGCCAAGGACTAGTCGGGCCCAATGAGCAGTTCTTC
CDR3aa: CASSQGLVGPNEQFF

abundance: NA
d_gene: NA
v_gene: TRBV5-4
j_gene: TRBJ1-1
CDR3nt: TGTGCCAGCAGTAATGGGGCTAGCATCACTGAAGCTTTCTTT
CDR3aa: CASSNGASITEAFF

abundance: NA
d_gene: NA
v_gene: TRBV5-1
j_gene: TRBJ1-5
CDR3nt: TGCGCCAGCAGCTTGGACGGGGGCGCAAATCAGCCCCAGCATTTT
CDR3aa: CASSLDGGANQPQHF

abundance: NA
d_gene: TRBD2
v_gene: TRBV12-3/TRBV12-4
j_gene: TRBJ2-3
CDR3nt: TGTGCCAGCAGTTTCGACGTGGGAGGGTCCACAGATACGCAGTATTTT
CDR3aa: CASSFDVGGSTDTQYF

abundance: many
d_gene: NA
v_gene: TRBV12-3/TRBV12-4
j_gene: TRBJ1-1
CDR3nt: TGTGCCAGCAGTTTAGGGGCCCGGAACACTGAAGCTTTCTTT
CDR3aa: CASSLGARNTEAFF

abundance: few
d_gene: NA
v_gene: TRBV12-3/TRBV12-4
j_gene: TRBJ1-6
CDR3nt: TGTGCCAGCAGCATTCATAATTCACCCCTCCACTTT
CDR3aa: CASSIHNSPLHF

abundance: NA
d_gene: NA
v_gene: TRBV4-1
j_gene: TRBJ1-1
CDR3nt: TGCGCCAGCAGCCAAGAACGCCTCGTGAACACTGAAGCTTTCTTT
CDR3aa: CASSQERLVNTEAFF